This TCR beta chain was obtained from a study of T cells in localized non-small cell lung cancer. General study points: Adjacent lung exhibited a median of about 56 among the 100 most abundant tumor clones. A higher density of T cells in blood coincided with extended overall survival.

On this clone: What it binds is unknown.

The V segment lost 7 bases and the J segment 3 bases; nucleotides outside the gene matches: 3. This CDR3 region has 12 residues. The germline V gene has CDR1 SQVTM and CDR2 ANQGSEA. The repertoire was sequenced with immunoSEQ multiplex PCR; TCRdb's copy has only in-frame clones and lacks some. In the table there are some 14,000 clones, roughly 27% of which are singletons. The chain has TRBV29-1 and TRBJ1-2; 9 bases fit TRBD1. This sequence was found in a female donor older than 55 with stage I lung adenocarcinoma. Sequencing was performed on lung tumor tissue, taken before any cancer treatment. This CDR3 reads CSATGGDYGYTF. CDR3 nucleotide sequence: TGCAGCGCGACAGGGGGAGACTATGGCTACACCTTC.